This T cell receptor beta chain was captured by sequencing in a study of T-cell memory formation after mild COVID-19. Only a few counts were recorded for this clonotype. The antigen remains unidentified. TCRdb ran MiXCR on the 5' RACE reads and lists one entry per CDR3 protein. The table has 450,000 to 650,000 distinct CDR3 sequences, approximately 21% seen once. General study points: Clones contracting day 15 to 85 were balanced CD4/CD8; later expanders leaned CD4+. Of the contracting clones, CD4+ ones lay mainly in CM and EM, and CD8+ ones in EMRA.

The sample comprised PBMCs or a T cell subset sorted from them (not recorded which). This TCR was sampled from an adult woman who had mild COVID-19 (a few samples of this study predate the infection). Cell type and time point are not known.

The CDR3 sequence is CASTTSSYNEQFF. CDR3 DNA sequence: TGTGCCAGCACTACCAGCTCCTACAATGAGCAGTTCTTC. The V call is TRBV6-5, the J call TRBJ2-1; no firm D call. This CDR3 is 13 amino acids long. V was clipped by 7 bases and J by 0 bases, with 7 bases between them. Germline V gene data show CDR1 as MNHEY and CDR2 as SVGAGI.